Below are 17 T cell receptor beta chains sequenced from a single sample in a study of OX40 agonist ivuxolimab in advanced cancers. Libraries were built with the immunoSEQ multiplex PCR assay. TCRdb took this table from immuneACCESS and kept in-frame rearrangements with V and J called. Such tables lack part of the clones; where checked against another copy, unresolved V genes explain under half of the gap, and the rest is unexplained. A total of 77,000 or so clones appear in this sample, 92% of them only once. The ten largest clones capture 8% to 10% of the sample. This specimen was CD4+ or CD8+ T cells sorted from blood, taken in a trial of the OX40 agonist ivuxolimab. These receptor sequences come from an adult with an advanced solid tumor such as melanoma, head and neck, liver or kidney cancer.

V gene TRBV10-3 combines with J gene TRBJ2-5; D possibly uses TRBD1 or TRBD2 (5 bases each). This CDR3 region has 16 residues. Per the germline V gene, CDR1 is ENHRY and CDR2 is SYGVKD. The ends were cut back, 0 bases at V and 0 bases at J, with 11 bases in the middle. The DNA for the CDR3 is TGTGCCATCAGTGAGTCTCGGGGCCCCAACCAAGAGACCCAGTACTTC. It codes for CAISESRGPNQETQYF.

Many counts were recorded for this clone. J is TRBJ1-1 and V is TRBV6-1, with D perhaps TRBD1 (6 bases). This CDR3 contains 16 residues. V gave up 3 bases and J gave up 3 bases, with 17 bases separating them. The germline CDR1 and CDR2 sequences are MNHNS and SASEGT. The CDR3 loop is CASSDFFRGADTEAFF. DNA of the CDR3: TGTGCCAGCAGTGATTTTTTTCGGGGGGCCGACACTGAAGCTTTCTTT.

The chain recombines TRBV5-1 with TRBJ2-5, with no clear D. With 2 bases removed from V and 5 bases from J, the gap between germline ends came to 10 bases. The CDR3 extends over 13 amino acids. The germline V gene encodes CDR1 SGHRS and CDR2 YFSETQ. The CDR3 here is CASSLRLGETQYF. The CDR3 DNA follows: TGCGCCAGCAGCTTACGGCTAGGCGAGACCCAGTACTTC.

J is TRBJ2-7 and V is TRBV9; TRBD1 matches at 9 bases. This CDR3 has 16 residues. The ends lost 3 bases at V and 2 bases at J; junction bases unmatched: 9. CDR1 SGDLS and CDR2 YYNGEE come from the germline V gene. CDR3 loop: CASSDPLGTGPYEQYF. In DNA, the CDR3 is TGTGCCAGCAGCGATCCCCTCGGGACAGGGCCCTACGAGCAGTACTTC.

The J gene is TRBJ2-7, the V gene TRBV5-6; TRBD1 aligns across 7 bases. In germline, CDR1 is SGHDT, CDR2 YYEEEE. With V trimmed by 4 bases and J by 3 bases, 4 bases remained unmatched. This CDR3 is built from 13 residues. CDR3 amino acids: CASSPTGDYEQYF. The CDR3, as DNA: TGTGCCAGCAGCCCTACAGGGGACTACGAGCAGTACTTC. Drawing the rest from reference TRBV5-6 and TRBJ2-7, the complete variable domain is DAGVTQSPTHLIKTRGQQVTLRCSPKSGHDTVSWYQQALGQGPQFIFQYYEEEERQRGNFPDRFSGHQFPNYSSELNVNALLLGDSALYLCASSPTGDYEQYFGPGTRLTVT.

The genes are TRBV5-8 and TRBJ1-1; D gene uncertain. The CDR3 totals 15 residues. Trimming removed 0 bases from V and 7 bases from J, with 16 bases in between. The germline CDR1 and CDR2 sequences are SGHTS and YDEGEE. CDR3 sequence (DNA): TGTGCCAGCAGCTTGGTGCGACAACCCCCAGATGAAGCTTTCTTT. It encodes CASSLVRQPPDEAFF.

J is TRBJ1-6 and V is TRBV27, with TRBD1 matching over 8 bases. The germline CDR1 and CDR2 sequences are MNHEY and SMNVEV (reference sequence). This CDR3 spans 12 amino acids. V shed 6 bases and J 10 bases; nucleotides not matched to a gene: 2. The CDR3 reads CASSSGGSPLHF. The CDR3, as DNA: TGTGCCAGCAGCTCAGGGGGCTCACCCCTCCACTTT.

This chain joins TRBV29-1 and TRBJ2-3, with 8 bases matching TRBD1. CDR1 and CDR2 (germline): SQVTM, ANQGSEA. The CDR3 spans 14 residues. V dropped 4 bases and J dropped 4; count of bases not matched to a gene: 7. This CDR3 is CSVVDRASPDTQYF. The CDR3, as DNA: TGCAGCGTTGTGGACAGGGCGTCCCCAGATACGCAGTATTTT.

V usage is TRBV25-1 and J usage is TRBJ2-5, with D possibly being TRBD2 (5 bases). The CDR3 length is 11 residues. Per germline, CDR1 MGHDK and CDR2 SYGVNS. The V and J ends lost 4 bases and 5 bases respectively, with 5 bases between them. The CDR3 nucleotides read TGTGCCAGCAGTGGGGAGGAGACCCAGTACTTC. Protein product: CASSGEETQYF.

The chain links TRBV5-4 to TRBJ2-7, with D maybe TRBD1 (6 bases). Trimming removed 2 bases from V and 2 bases from J, with 14 bases in between. The CDR3 is 15 amino acids. The germline V gene encodes CDR1 SGHNT and CDR2 YYREEE (reference sequence). The chain's CDR3 is CASSFPQGGTYEQYF. CDR3 DNA: TGTGCCAGCAGCTTCCCACAGGGCGGAACCTACGAGCAGTACTTC.

V gene TRBV2 combines with J gene TRBJ1-6, with D perhaps TRBD1 (5 bases). The germline CDR1 and CDR2 sequences are SNHLY and FYNNEI. The CDR3 totals 16 residues. The V and J ends lost 6 bases and 10 bases respectively, with 22 bases between them. The CDR3 DNA follows: TGTGCCAGCAGGGTTTCTCCGGGGGGGTCTTACTCACCCCTCCACTTT. Protein: CASRVSPGGSYSPLHF.

V is TRBV5-6 and J is TRBJ1-3, with D unclear. The CDR3 sequence is 15 residues long. Germline values: CDR1 SGHDT, CDR2 YYEEEE. Trimming shortened V by 3 bases and J by 2 bases, and 12 bases separated the two germline ends. The CDR3, as DNA: TGTGCCAGCAGCTCTGACACCAGTACTGGAAACACCATATATTTT. It yields the protein CASSSDTSTGNTIYF.

This clone was seen only a few times. This sequence joins TRBV5-6 and TRBJ2-1, with TRBD2 as a possible D gene (5 bases). The CDR3 is 15 residues long. Trimming took off 1 base at V and 6 bases at J, with 14 bases between the two ends. Germline V gene data show CDR1 as SGHDT and CDR2 as YYEEEE. The CDR3 here is CASSLQLDFINEQFF. CDR3 DNA sequence: TGTGCCAGCAGCTTGCAACTAGATTTCATCAATGAGCAGTTCTTC. Full variable domain (rest looked up from reference TRBV5-6 and TRBJ2-1): DAGVTQSPTHLIKTRGQQVTLRCSPKSGHDTVSWYQQALGQGPQFIFQYYEEEERQRGNFPDRFSGHQFPNYSSELNVNALLLGDSALYLCASSLQLDFINEQFFGPGTRLTVL.

V and J are TRBV6-6 and TRBJ1-2, with a tentative D call TRBD1 (5 bases). This CDR3 is built from 16 residues. The V end lost 2 bases, the J end lost 2 bases, and 15 bases lay between the germline ends. In germline, CDR1 is MNHNY, CDR2 SVGAGI (reference sequence). The CDR3 here is CASSYVARAKNYGYTF. DNA for the CDR3: TGTGCCAGCAGTTACGTCGCCAGGGCTAAGAACTATGGCTACACCTTC.

The chain is built from TRBV5-1 and TRBJ1-2; a possible D gene is TRBD1 (5 bases). This CDR3 contains 15 residues. Germline V lookup: CDR1 SGHRS, CDR2 YFSETQ. V was trimmed by 5 bases and J by 2 bases, leaving 16 bases between them. Here the CDR3 reads CASRPSDSPNYGYTF. CDR3 nucleotides: TGCGCCAGCAGACCGAGTGACAGCCCAAACTATGGCTACACCTTC.

The chain couples TRBV5-3 to TRBJ2-3; 16 bases align to TRBD2. TRBV5-3 is an ORF; its function is uncertain. The ends lost 0 bases at V and 1 base at J; junction bases unmatched: 8. The CDR3 contains 20 residues. CDR3 amino acids: CARSLAVSGTSGGGTDTQYF. The CDR3 DNA sequence: TGTGCCAGAAGCTTGGCGGTAAGCGGGACTAGCGGGGGGGGCACAGATACGCAGTATTTT.

V is TRBV25-1 and J is TRBJ2-5; D is perhaps TRBD2 (6 bases). The germline V and J ends were trimmed by 1 base and 2 bases, with 8 bases remaining between them. The CDR3 loop spans 14 amino acids. The germline gives CDR1 MGHDK, CDR2 SYGVNS. The CDR3 coding sequence is TGTGCCAGCAGTGAATCGCGGGATCAAGAGACCCAGTACTTC. Its translation: CASSESRDQETQYF.